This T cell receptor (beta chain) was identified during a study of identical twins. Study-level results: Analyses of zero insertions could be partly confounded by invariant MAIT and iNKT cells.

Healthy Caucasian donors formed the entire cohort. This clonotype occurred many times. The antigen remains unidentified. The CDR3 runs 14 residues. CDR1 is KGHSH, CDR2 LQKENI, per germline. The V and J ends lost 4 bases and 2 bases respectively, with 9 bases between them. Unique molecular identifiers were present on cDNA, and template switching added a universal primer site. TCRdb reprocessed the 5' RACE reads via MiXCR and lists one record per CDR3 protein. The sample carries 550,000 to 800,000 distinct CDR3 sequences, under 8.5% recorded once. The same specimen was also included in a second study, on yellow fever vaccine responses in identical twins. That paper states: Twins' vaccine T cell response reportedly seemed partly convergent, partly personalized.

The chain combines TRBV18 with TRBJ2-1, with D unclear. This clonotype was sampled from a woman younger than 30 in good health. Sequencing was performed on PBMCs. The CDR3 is CASSLTVTYNEQFF. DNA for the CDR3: TGTGCCAGCTCACTGACCGTCACCTACAATGAGCAGTTCTTC.